This paragraph covers one T cell receptor beta chain sequence. The data were obtained in a study of blood T cell repertoires in COVID-19. This CDR3 has 16 residues. Trimming cost V 0 bases and J 3 bases, with 12 bases left between them. CDR1 and CDR2 (germline): SGHNT, YYREEE (reference sequence). Sequencing used immunoSEQ multiplex PCR; TCRdb keeps in-frame clones, though not all of them. The sample lists roughly 200,000 clones; around nine tenths were seen once. The clonotype was recovered from a man aged 35 to 55 with active or convalescent COVID-19. The V gene is TRBV5-4, the J gene TRBJ2-2; no definite D call. Material: peripheral blood. CDR3 loop: CASSLDPSADTGELFF. CDR3 nucleotides: TGTGCCAGCAGCTTGGACCCTTCGGCGGACACCGGGGAGCTGTTTTTT.